This TCR beta chain was captured in a study of CD8+CD57+ T cells in acquired aplastic anemia. For the study at large: DNA from sorted CD4+ and CD8+ cells averaged approximately 3.5 ug. On average, healthy donors gave around 10 million reads for CD4+ cells. Study-level points and caveats: Between patients and controls, around 31 CD8+ CDR3 sequences were found in common.

Genomic DNA acted as the template from which TCR beta VDJ combination and CDR3 sequence profiling were carried out. Each CDR3 protein gets one entry after TCRdb re-called the reads with MiXCR. The sample carries around 230,000 distinct CDR3 sequences, roughly 57% recorded once. This clonotype was seen more than once but under ten times. Its antigen is unidentified. Sequencing was carried out using sorted CD4+, CD8+, or CD8+CD57+ T cells (not recorded which) from PBMCs. The sequence was collected from a human donor in good health.

The CDR3: CSARDKWVQRSQYGYTF. CDR3 sequence (DNA): TGCAGTGCTAGAGATAAGTGGGTACAGCGGTCCCAATATGGCTACACCTTC. The genes are TRBV20-1 and TRBJ1-2; D gene uncertain. The CDR3 is 17 amino acids. V dropped 0 bases and J dropped 5 bases, with 22 bases sitting between them. The germline CDR1 and CDR2 sequences are DFQATT and SNEGSKA (reference sequence).